This T cell receptor (beta chain) is from a study of shared clonotypes between healthy human individuals. Sequenced by immunoSEQ multiplex PCR; TCRdb stores in-frame clones only, minus some. The sample lists roughly 2,000,000 clones, approximately 94% seen once, with more than 0.95% in the top ten. The naive CD8 population came from CD45RO-negative cells selected for CCR7, without terminally differentiated effector memory CD45RA+ cells. The V end lost 6 bases, the J end lost 7 bases, and 17 bases lay between the germline ends. Per the germline V gene, CDR1 is SGHDT and CDR2 is YYEEEE. The CDR3 contains 13 residues.

The source is a man younger than 35 in good health. Material: naive CD8+ T cells sorted from blood. V is TRBV5-6 and J is TRBJ2-7, with a weak D call TRBD2 (7 bases). CDR3 in DNA: TGTGCCAGCACTATAGGGGGGGGCCGGGAGCAGTACTTC. It is translated as CASTIGGGREQYF. Full variable domain (missing parts from reference TRBV5-6 and TRBJ2-7): DAGVTQSPTHLIKTRGQQVTLRCSPKSGHDTVSWYQQALGQGPQFIFQYYEEEERQRGNFPDRFSGHQFPNYSSELNVNALLLGDSALYLCASTIGGGREQYFGPGTRLTVT.